The clone carrying this T cell receptor beta chain was counted between two and nine times. This study enrolled people aged roughly 18 to 90 from approximately 24 US geographic areas. The sample is drawn from a study of blood T cell repertoires in COVID-19. CDR1 and CDR2 (germline): SNHLY, FYNNEI. The germline V and J ends were trimmed by 6 bases and 0 bases, with 9 bases remaining between them. This CDR3 is built from 15 residues. In the study's own analysis: Reference gene primer amplification gave nucleated cell count estimates. TCRdb keeps only in-frame clones here, not all; method: immunoSEQ multiplex PCR. V, J and clone size were drawn from that table, and D and trimming were deduced from the DNA. The data hold almost 250,000 clones, with 70% to 90% observed a single time.

The sequence came from a woman in her forties or fifties who had recovered from COVID-19. The chain couples TRBV2 to TRBJ1-6, with no clear D. The sequencing sample was made of PBMCs or T cells enriched from blood (not recorded which). Here the CDR3 reads CASRRESSYNSPLHF. The CDR3 DNA reads as TGTGCCAGCAGAAGGGAGAGCTCCTATAATTCACCCCTCCACTTT.